The subject of this entry is one T cell receptor (beta chain). Its antigen is as yet unknown. Data came from immunoSEQ multiplex PCR; TCRdb stores just in-frame clones and leaves some out. The profile shows under 130,000 clones, 65% to 75% of them singletons. The data are from a study of shared clonotypes between healthy human individuals. Study-wide findings and caveats: Among the subsets, naive ones generally showed larger estimated richness than memory ones.

Germline CDR1 and CDR2: SGHVS and FNYEAQ. The CDR3 length is 12 residues. V was shortened by 5 bases and J by 6 bases, with 8 bases between the two germline ends. What was sequenced was memory CD8+ T cells sorted from blood. The sample's subset: CD45RO+ cells pooled with CCR7-negative TemRA cells. This TCR was recovered from a woman aged 30 to 39 in good health. The chain joins TRBV7-6 to TRBJ2-1, with no clear D. Here the CDR3 DNA reads TGTGCCAGCAGCCTCCATGGCAATGAGCAGTTCTTC. This encodes CASSLHGNEQFF.